This TCR beta chain was sequenced for a study of OX40 agonist ivuxolimab in advanced cancers. Study background: The treatment was a fully human IgG2 OX40 agonist, ivuxolimab. Partial responses were achieved by three patients: one hepatocellular carcinoma, two cutaneous melanoma. Study conclusions and caveats: It was also the case that some nonresponders had low normalized T-cell clonal expansion.

Profiled with immunoSEQ multiplex PCR; TCRdb holds only in-frame clones, not every one. This table holds more than 13,000 clones, 80% found once. Only a few counts were recorded for this clone. What it recognizes is unknown. Sequencing used CD4+ or CD8+ T cells sorted from blood, obtained in a trial of the OX40 agonist ivuxolimab. This receptor was obtained from an adult with an advanced solid tumor such as melanoma, head and neck, liver or kidney cancer.

The CDR3 DNA sequence: TGCGCCAGCAGCCAGATGACAGGATCAAGCAATCAGCCCCAGCATTTT. Encoded protein: CASSQMTGSSNQPQHF. The chain employs TRBV4-3 and TRBJ1-5; TRBD1 is a possible D gene (6 bases). Germline-derived CDR1 and CDR2 are LGHNA and YSLEER. The CDR3 has 16 amino acids. V was trimmed by 3 bases and J by 1 base, leaving 13 bases between them.